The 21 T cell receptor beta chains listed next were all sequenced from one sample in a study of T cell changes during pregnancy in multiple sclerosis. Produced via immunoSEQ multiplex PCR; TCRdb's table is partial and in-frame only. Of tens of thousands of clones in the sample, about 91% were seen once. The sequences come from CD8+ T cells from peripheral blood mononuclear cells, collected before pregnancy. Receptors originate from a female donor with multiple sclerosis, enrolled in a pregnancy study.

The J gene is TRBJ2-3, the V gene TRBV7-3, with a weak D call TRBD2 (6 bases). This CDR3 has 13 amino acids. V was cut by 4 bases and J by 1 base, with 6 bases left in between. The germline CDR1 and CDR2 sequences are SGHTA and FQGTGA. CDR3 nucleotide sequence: TGTGCCAGCAGCTCGGGGGGCACAGATACGCAGTATTTT. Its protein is CASSSGGTDTQYF.

The CDR3 is CASSVRGGEVYGYTF. The CDR3 DNA reads as TGTGCCAGCAGTGTCAGGGGAGGGGAGGTCTATGGCTACACCTTC. V usage is TRBV6-1 and J usage is TRBJ1-2; weak D call: TRBD1 (6 bases). CDR1 MNHNS and CDR2 SASEGT come from the germline V gene. The CDR3 runs to 15 residues. Trimming left V 4 bases short and J 4 bases short, with 16 bases between.

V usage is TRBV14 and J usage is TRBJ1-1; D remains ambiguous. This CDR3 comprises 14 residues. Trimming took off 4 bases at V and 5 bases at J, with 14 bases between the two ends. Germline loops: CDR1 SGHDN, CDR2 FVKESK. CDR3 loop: CASSLSGVWTEAFF. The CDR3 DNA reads TGTGCCAGCAGCCTTAGCGGGGTATGGACTGAAGCTTTCTTT.

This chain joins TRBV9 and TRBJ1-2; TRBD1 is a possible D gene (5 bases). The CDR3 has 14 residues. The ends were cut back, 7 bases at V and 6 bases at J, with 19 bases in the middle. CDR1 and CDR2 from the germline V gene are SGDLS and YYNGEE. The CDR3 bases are TGTGCCAGCGGCGGGGGGGGTATGGAGAATGGCTACACCTTC. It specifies CASGGGGMENGYTF.

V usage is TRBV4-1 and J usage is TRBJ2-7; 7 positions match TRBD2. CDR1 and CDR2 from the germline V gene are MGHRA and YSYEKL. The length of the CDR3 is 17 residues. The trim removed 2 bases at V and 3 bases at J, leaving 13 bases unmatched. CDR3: CASSQRIGGGLGYEQYF. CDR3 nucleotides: TGCGCCAGCAGCCAAAGAATCGGCGGGGGTTTGGGCTACGAGCAGTACTTC.

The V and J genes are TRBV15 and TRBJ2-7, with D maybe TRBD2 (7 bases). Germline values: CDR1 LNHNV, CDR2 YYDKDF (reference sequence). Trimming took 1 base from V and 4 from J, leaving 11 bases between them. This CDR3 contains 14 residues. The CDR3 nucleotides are TGTGCCACCAGCAGAGTAGGGGGGGTTTACGAGCAGTACTTC. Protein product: CATSRVGGVYEQYF.

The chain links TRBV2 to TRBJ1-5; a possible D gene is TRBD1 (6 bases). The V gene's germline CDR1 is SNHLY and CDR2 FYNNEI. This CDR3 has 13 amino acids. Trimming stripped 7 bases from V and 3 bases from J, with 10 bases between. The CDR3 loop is CASNDRINQPQHF. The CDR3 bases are TGTGCCAGCAACGACAGGATCAATCAGCCCCAGCATTTT.

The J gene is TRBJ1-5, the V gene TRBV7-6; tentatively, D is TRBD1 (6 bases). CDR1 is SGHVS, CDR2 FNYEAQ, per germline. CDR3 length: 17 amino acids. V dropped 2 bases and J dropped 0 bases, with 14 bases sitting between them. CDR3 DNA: TGTGCCAGCAGCTTATTGGACAGCACATATAGCAATCAGCCCCAGCATTTT. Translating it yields CASSLLDSTYSNQPQHF.

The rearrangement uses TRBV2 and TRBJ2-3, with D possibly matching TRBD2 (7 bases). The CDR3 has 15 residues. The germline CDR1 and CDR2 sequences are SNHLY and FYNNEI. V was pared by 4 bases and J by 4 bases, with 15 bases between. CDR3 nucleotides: TGTGCCAGCAGTGGTGGGGGGGCGCGTGCAGATACGCAGTATTTT. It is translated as CASSGGGARADTQYF.

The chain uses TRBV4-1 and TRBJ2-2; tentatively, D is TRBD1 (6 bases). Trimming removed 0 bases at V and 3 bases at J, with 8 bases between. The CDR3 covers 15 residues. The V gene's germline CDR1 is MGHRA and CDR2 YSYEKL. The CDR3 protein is CASSQEDRHTGELFF. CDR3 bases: TGCGCCAGCAGCCAAGAAGACAGGCACACCGGGGAGCTGTTTTTT.

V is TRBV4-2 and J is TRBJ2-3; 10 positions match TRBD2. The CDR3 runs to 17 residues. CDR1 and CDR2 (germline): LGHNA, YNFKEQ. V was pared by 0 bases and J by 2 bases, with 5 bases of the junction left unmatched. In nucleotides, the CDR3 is TGTGCCAGCAGCCAAGAAAGAGCGGGGGGGCCCACAGATACGCAGTATTTT. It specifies CASSQERAGGPTDTQYF.

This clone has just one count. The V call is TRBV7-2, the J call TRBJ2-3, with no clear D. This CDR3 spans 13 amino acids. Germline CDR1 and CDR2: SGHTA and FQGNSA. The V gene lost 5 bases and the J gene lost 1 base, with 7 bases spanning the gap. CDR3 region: CASSPLRTDTQYF. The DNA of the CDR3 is TGTGCCAGCAGCCCCCTCCGCACAGATACGCAGTATTTT.

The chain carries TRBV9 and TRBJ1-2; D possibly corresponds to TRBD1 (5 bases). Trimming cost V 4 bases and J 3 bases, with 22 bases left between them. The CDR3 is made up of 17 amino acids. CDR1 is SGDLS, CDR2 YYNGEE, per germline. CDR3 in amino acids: CASSPGPLTDEYYGYTF. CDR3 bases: TGTGCCAGCAGCCCAGGTCCCTTGACAGACGAATACTATGGCTACACCTTC.

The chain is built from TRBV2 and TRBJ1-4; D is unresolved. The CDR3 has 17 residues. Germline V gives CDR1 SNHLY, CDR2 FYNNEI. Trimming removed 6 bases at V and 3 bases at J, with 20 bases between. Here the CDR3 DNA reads TGTGCCAGCAGGATTTCCCAACAAGCCACAGCTAATGAAAAACTGTTTTTT. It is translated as CASRISQQATANEKLFF.

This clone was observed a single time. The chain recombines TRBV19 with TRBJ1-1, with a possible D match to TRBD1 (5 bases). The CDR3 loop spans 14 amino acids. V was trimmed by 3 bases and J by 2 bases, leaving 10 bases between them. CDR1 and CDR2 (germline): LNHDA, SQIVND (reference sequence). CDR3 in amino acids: CASSILGGNTEAFF. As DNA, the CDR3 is TGTGCCAGTAGTATTCTGGGGGGAAACACTGAAGCTTTCTTT.

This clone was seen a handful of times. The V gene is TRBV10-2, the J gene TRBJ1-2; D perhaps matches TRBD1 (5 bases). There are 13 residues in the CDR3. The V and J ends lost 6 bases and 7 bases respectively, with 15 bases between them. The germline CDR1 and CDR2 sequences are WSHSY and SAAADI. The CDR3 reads CASRVSGFGGYTF. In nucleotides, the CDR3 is TGCGCCAGCAGGGTCTCAGGGTTCGGTGGCTACACCTTC.

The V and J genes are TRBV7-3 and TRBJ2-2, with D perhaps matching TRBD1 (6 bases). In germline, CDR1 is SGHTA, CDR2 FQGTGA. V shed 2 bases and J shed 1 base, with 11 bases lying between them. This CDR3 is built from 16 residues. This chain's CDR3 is CASSLEGRGNTGELFF. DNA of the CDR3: TGTGCCAGCAGCTTAGAAGGCAGGGGGAACACCGGGGAGCTGTTTTTT. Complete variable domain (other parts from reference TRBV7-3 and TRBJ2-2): GAGVSQTPSNKVTEKGKYVELRCDPISGHTALYWYRQSLGQGPEFLIYFQGTGAADDSGLPNDRFFAVRPEGSVSTLKIQRTERGDSAVYLCASSLEGRGNTGELFFGEGSRLTVL.

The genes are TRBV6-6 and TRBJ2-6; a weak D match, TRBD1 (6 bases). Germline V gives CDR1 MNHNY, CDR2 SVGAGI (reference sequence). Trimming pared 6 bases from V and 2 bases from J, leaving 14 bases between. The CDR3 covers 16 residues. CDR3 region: CASSPQGTPGANVLTF. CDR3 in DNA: TGTGCCAGCAGCCCGCAAGGGACACCTGGGGCCAACGTCCTGACTTTC.

CDR3 bases: TGTGCCAGCAGCTTAGGGTCGAGCTACGAGCAGTACTTC. Protein sequence: CASSLGSSYEQYF. This chain uses TRBV11-2 with TRBJ2-7; D is uncertain. CDR1 is SGHAT and CDR2 is FQNNGV in the germline V gene. This CDR3 contains 13 residues. The V end was cut by 1 base, the J end by 3 bases, with 7 bases between.

The CDR3 reads CASSPQTGVEQYF. The CDR3 region has the DNA TGTGCCAGCAGCCCACAGACAGGGGTCGAGCAGTACTTC. The rearrangement uses TRBV9 and TRBJ2-7, with 8 positions matching TRBD1. This CDR3 has 13 amino acids. CDR1 is SGDLS and CDR2 is YYNGEE in the germline V gene. The V and J ends lost 4 bases and 6 bases, in that order; junction bases with no gene match: 6.

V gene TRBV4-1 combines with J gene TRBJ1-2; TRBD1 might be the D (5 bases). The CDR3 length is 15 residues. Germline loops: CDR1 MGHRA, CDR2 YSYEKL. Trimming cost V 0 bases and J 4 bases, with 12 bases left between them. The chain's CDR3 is CASSQDNGGSYGYTF. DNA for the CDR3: TGCGCCAGCAGCCAAGATAACGGGGGATCCTATGGCTACACCTTC.